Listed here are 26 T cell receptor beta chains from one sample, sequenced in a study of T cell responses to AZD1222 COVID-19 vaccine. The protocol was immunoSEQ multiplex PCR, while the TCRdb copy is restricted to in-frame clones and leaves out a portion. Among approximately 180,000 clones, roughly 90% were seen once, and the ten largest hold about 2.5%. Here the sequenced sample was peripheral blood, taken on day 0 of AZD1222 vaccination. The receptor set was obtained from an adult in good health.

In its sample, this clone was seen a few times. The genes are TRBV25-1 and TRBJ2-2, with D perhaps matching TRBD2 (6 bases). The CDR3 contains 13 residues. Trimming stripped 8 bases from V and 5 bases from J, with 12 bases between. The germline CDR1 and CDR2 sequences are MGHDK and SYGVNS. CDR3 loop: CASSARGTGELFF. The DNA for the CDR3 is TGTGCCAGCTCTGCCCGGGGGACCGGGGAGCTGTTTTTT. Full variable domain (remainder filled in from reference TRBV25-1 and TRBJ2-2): EADIYQTPRYLVIGTGKKITLECSQTMGHDKMYWYQQDPGMELHLIHYSYGVNSTEKGDLSSESTVSRIRTEHFPLTLESARPSHTSQYLCASSARGTGELFFGEGSRLTVL.

The CDR3 sequence is CATSRGGTGGAREKLFF. CDR3 DNA sequence: TGTGCCACCAGCAGAGGAGGGACAGGGGGCGCAAGGGAAAAACTGTTTTTT. The chain joins TRBV15 to TRBJ1-4; 12 bases are a match to TRBD1. With 1 base clipped from V and 8 bases from J, the junction kept 8 bases outside the gene matches. The CDR3 has 17 residues. Germline loops: CDR1 LNHNV, CDR2 YYDKDF (reference sequence).

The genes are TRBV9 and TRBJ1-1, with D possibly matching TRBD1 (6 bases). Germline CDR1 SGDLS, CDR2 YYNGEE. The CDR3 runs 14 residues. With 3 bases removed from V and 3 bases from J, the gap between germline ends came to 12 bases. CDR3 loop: CASSELRGYTEAFF. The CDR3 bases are TGTGCCAGCAGCGAGCTCAGGGGTTACACTGAAGCTTTCTTT.

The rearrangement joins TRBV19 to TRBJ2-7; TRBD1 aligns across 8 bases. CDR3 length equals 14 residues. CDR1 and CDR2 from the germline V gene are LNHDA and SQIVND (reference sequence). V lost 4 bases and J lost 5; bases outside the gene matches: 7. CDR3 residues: CASSTGGFGNEQYF. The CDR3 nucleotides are TGTGCCAGTAGTACAGGGGGCTTTGGTAACGAGCAGTACTTC. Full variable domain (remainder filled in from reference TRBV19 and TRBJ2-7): DGGITQSPKYLFRKEGQNVTLSCEQNLNHDAMYWYRQDPGQGLRLIYYSQIVNDFQKGDIAEGYSVSREKKESFPLTVTSAQKNPTAFYLCASSTGGFGNEQYFGPGTRLTVT.

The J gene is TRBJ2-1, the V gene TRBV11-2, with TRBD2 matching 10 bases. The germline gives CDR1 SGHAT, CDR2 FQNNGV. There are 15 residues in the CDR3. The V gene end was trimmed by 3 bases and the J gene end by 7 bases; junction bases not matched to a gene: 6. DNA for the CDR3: TGTGCCAGCAGCTTCGGACTAGCGGAGGGTAATGAGCAGTTCTTC. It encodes CASSFGLAEGNEQFF.

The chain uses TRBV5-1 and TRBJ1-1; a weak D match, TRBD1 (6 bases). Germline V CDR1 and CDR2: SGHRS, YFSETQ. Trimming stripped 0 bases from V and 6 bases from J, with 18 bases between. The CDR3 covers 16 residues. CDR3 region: CASSLEAGVPFAEAFF. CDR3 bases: TGCGCCAGCAGCTTGGAGGCAGGGGTTCCTTTTGCTGAAGCTTTCTTT.

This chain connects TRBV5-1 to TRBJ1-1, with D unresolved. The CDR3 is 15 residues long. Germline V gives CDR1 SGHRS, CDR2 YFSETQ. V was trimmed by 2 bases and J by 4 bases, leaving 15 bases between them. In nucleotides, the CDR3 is TGCGCCAGCAGCTTCGAGGACGGAGGGAGCACTGAAGCTTTCTTT. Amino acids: CASSFEDGGSTEAFF.

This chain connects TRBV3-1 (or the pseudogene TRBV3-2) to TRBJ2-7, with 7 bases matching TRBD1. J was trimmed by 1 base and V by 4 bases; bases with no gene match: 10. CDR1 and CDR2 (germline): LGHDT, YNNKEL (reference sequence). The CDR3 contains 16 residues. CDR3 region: CASSRHSTGTSYEQYF. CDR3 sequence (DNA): TGTGCCAGCAGCCGACACTCGACAGGGACATCCTACGAGCAGTACTTC.

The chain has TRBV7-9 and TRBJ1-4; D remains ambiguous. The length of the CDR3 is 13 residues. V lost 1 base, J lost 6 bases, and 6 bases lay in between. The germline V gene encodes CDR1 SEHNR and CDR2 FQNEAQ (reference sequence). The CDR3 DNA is TGTGCCAGCAGCTTAGGGGCCGATGAAAAACTGTTTTTT. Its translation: CASSLGADEKLFF.

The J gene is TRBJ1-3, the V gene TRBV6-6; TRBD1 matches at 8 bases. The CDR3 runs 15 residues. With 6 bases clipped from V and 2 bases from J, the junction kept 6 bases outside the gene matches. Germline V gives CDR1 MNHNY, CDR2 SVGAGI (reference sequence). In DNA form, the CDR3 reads TGTGCCAGCAGCCGCCCGGACAGGGCTGGAAACACCATATATTTT. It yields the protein CASSRPDRAGNTIYF.

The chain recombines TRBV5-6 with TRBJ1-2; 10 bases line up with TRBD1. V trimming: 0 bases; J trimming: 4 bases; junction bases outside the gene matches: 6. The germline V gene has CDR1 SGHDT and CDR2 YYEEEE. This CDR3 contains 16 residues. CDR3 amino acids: CASSLGRQGAFYGYTF. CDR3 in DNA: TGTGCCAGCAGCTTGGGAAGACAGGGGGCTTTCTATGGCTACACCTTC.

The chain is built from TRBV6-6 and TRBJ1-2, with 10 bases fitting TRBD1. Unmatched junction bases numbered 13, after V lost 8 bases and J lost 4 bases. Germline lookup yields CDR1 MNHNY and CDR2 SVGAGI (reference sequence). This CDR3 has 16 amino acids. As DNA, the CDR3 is TGTGCCAGCGACCCGGACAGGGGGGAAGTTGGCTATGGCTACACCTTC. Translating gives CASDPDRGEVGYGYTF.

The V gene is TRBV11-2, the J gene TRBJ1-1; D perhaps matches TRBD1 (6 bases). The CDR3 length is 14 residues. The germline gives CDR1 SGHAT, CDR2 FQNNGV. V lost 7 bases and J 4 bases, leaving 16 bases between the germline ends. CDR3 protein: CASNNPTRGTEAFF. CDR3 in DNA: TGTGCCAGCAACAATCCGACCAGGGGCACTGAAGCTTTCTTT.

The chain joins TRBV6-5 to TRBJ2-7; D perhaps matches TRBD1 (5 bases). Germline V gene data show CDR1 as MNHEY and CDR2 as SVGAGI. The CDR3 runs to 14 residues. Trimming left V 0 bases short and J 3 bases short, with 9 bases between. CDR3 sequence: CASSYSGQHYEQYF. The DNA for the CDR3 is TGTGCCAGCAGTTACTCGGGGCAGCACTACGAGCAGTACTTC.

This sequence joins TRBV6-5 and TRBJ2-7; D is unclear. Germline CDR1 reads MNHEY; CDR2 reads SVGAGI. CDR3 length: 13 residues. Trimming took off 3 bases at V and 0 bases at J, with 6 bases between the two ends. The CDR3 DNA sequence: TGTGCCAGCAGTTATGGGGTCTCCTACGAGCAGTACTTC. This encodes CASSYGVSYEQYF.

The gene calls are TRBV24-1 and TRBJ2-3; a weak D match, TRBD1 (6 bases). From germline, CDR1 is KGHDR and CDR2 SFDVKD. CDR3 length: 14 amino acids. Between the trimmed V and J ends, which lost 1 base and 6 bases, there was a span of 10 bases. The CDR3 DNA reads TGTGCCACCAGTGATTTCCAGGGGAAGGATACGCAGTATTTT. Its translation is CATSDFQGKDTQYF.

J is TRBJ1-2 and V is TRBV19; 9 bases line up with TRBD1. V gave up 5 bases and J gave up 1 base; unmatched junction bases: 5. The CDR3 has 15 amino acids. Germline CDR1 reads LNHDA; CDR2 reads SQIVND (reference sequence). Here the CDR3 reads CASSPGDRVNYGYTF. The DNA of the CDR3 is TGTGCCAGTAGTCCAGGGGACAGGGTTAACTATGGCTACACCTTC.

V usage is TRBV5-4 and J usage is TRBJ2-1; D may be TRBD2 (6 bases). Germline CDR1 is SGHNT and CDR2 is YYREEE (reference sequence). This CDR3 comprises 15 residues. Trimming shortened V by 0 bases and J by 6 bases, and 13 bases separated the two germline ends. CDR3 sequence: CASSLGGSGINEQFF. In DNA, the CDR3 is TGTGCCAGCAGCTTGGGGGGTAGCGGAATCAATGAGCAGTTCTTC.

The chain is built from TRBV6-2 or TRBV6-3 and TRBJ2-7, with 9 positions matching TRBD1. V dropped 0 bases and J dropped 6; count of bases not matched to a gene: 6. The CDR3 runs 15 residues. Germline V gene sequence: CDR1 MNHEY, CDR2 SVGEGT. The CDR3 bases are TGTGCCAGCAGTTACTCTCCGGACAGGGGCGGCGAGCAGTACTTC. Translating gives CASSYSPDRGGEQYF.

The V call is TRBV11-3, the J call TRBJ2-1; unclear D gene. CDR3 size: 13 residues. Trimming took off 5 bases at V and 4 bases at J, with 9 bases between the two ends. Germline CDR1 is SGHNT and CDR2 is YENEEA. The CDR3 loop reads CASSPERYNEQFF. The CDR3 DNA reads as TGTGCCAGCAGCCCGGAGAGGTACAATGAGCAGTTCTTC.

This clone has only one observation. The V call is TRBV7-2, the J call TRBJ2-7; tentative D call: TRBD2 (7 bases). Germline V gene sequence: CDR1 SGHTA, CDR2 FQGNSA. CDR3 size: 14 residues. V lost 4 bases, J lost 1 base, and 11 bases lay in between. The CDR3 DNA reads TGTGCCAGCAGCTCACAGGGAGGGTCCTACGAGCAGTACTTC. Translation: CASSSQGGSYEQYF.

Written as DNA, the CDR3 is TGTGCCACCAGTCCAGGGCGAAGCGCTGAAGCTTTCTTT. Its translation: CATSPGRSAEAFF. This chain connects TRBV24-1 to TRBJ1-1; D may be TRBD1 (5 bases). V was pared by 6 bases and J by 6 bases, with 13 bases between. This CDR3 is built from 13 residues. Germline values: CDR1 KGHDR, CDR2 SFDVKD.

The CDR3 region is CSASSLEHYEQYF. The CDR3 coding sequence is TGCAGTGCTAGTAGTCTAGAACACTACGAGCAGTACTTC. The chain uses TRBV20-1 and TRBJ2-7; D is uncertain. The germline V gene has CDR1 DFQATT and CDR2 SNEGSKA (reference sequence). Trimming removed 3 bases from V and 3 bases from J, with 12 bases in between. The CDR3 runs 13 residues.

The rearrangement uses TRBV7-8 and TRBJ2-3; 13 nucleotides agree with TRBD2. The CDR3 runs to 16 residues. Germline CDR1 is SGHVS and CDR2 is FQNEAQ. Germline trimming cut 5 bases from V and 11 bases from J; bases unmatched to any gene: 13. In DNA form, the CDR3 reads TGTGCCAGCAGCCCCTGGACTAGCGGGAGCCTCATGGAGCAGTATTTT. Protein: CASSPWTSGSLMEQYF.

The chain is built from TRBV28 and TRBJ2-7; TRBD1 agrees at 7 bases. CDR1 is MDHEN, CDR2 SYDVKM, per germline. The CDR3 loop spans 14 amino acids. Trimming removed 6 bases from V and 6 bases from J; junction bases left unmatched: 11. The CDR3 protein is CASSSTIRDSEQYF. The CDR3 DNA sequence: TGTGCCAGCAGCTCTACAATCCGGGACAGCGAGCAGTACTTC. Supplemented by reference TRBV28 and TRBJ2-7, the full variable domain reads DVKVTQSSRYLVKRTGEKVFLECVQDMDHENMFWYRQDPGLGLRLIYFSYDVKMKEKGDIPEGYSVSREKKERFSLILESASTNQTSMYLCASSSTIRDSEQYFGPGTRLTVT.

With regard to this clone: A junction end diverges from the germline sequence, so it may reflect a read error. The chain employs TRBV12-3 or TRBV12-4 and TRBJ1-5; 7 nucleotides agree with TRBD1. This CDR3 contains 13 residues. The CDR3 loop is CASSWDSNQPQHF. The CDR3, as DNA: TGTGCCAGCAGTTGGGACAGCAATCAACCCCAGCATTTT.